This TCR beta chain was retrieved from a study of T cells in localized non-small cell lung cancer. Notes on this clone: The antigen is undetermined. Within the sample, other DNA sequences also encode this same CDR3.

Germline CDR1 and CDR2: MRHNA and SNTAGT. After removal of 0 bases from V and 4 bases from J, the junction contained 0 bases not matched to a gene. This CDR3 is 15 amino acids long. Findings and limits, study-wide: Turning up in adjacent lung were a median around 60 of the top 100 tumor clones. The study linked higher blood T cell density to longer overall survival. There was higher T cell clonality in uninvolved adjacent lung than in tumor, and it was highest there.

Data came from immunoSEQ multiplex PCR; TCRdb stores just in-frame clones and leaves some out. In the table there are roughly 17,000 clones, over 70% of which are singletons. This receptor was taken from a male donor older than 55 with stage III lung adenocarcinoma. The chain recombines TRBV6-4 with TRBJ2-3, with TRBD2 identical over 11 bases. Sequenced material: peripheral blood, taken before any cancer treatment. The CDR3 reads CASSDSSGGADTQYF. CDR3 DNA sequence: TGTGCCAGCAGTGACTCTAGCGGGGGGGCAGATACGCAGTATTTT.